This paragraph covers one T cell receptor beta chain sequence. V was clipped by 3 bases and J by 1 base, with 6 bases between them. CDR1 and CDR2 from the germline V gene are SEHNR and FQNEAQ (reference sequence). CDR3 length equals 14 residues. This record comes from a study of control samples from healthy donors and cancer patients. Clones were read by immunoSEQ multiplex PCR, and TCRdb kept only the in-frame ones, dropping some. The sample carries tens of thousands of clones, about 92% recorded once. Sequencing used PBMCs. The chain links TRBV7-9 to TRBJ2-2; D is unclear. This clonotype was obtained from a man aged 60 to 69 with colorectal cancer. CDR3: CASSFSRNTGELFF. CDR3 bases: TGTGCCAGCAGCTTTAGCAGGAACACCGGGGAGCTGTTTTTT.